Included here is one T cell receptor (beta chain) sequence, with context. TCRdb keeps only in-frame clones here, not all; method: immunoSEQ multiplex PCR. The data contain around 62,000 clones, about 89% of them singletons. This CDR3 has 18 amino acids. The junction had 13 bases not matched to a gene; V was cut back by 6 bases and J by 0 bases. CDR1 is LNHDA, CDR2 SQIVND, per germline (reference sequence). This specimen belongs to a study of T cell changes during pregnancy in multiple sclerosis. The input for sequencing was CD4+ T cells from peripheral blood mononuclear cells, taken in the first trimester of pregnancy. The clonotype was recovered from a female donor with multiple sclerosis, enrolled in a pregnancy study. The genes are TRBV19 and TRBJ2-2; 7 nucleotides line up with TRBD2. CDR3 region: CASRGVYLGRANTGELFF. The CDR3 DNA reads TGTGCCAGTAGGGGGGTGTATTTGGGGAGGGCGAACACCGGGGAGCTGTTTTTT.